These 14 T cell receptor beta chains originate from one sample sequenced in a study of molecular identifiers for immune sequencing clone quantification. Via MiXCR, TCRdb re-called the PCR reads, giving one row per CDR3 protein. The table records about 640,000 distinct CDR3 sequences, approximately 20% of them present only once. Material: naive CD8+ T cells from blood, with Jurkat cell RNA spiked in. Subset meaning: FACS-sorted CD8+CD4-CCR7+CD45RA+ naive T cells. Receptors were obtained from a human donor in good health. Some libraries in this study had Jurkat cell RNA spiked in.

This clonotype has just a few counts. This chain joins TRBV4-1 and TRBJ1-4, with D possibly matching TRBD1 (5 bases). V was cut by 4 bases and J by 8 bases, with 17 bases left in between. The germline gives CDR1 MGHRA, CDR2 YSYEKL. CDR3 size: 15 residues. The CDR3 spells CASSPMGVEVEKLFF. As DNA, the CDR3 is TGCGCCAGCAGCCCAATGGGGGTAGAAGTGGAAAAACTGTTTTTT.

This clonotype was detected many times. This chain joins TRBV20-1 and TRBJ2-3; 11 bases match TRBD2. The CDR3 sequence is 15 residues long. Germline V lookup: CDR1 DFQATT, CDR2 SNEGSKA (reference sequence). V shed 5 bases, J shed 3 bases, and the junction held 7 bases outside the gene matches. The chain's CDR3 is CSAENSGRATDTQYF. The CDR3 DNA follows: TGCAGTGCTGAAAATAGCGGGAGGGCGACAGATACGCAGTATTTT.

In its sample, this clonotype was seen a few times. The chain carries TRBV2 and TRBJ1-5; possibly TRBD1 for D (5 bases). The germline gives CDR1 SNHLY, CDR2 FYNNEI. The V end was cut by 7 bases, the J end by 1 base, with 11 bases between. The CDR3 loop spans 14 amino acids. Here the CDR3 DNA reads TGTGCCAGCAACCTTTGGGACAGCAATCAGCCCCAGCATTTT. It encodes CASNLWDSNQPQHF. Together with reference TRBV2 and TRBJ1-5, the CDR3 gives the full variable domain: EPEVTQTPSHQVTQMGQEVILRCVPISNHLYFYWYRQILGQKVEFLVSFYNNEISEKSEIFDDQFSVERPDGSNFTLKIRSTKLEDSAMYFCASNLWDSNQPQHFGDGTRLSIL.

J is TRBJ2-5 and V is TRBV27; 7 bases agree with TRBD1. From germline, CDR1 is MNHEY and CDR2 SMNVEV (reference sequence). The CDR3 covers 14 residues. J was trimmed by 0 bases and V by 5 bases; bases with no gene match: 3. The CDR3 reads CASSRDSYQETQYF. Here the CDR3 DNA reads TGTGCCAGCAGTCGGGACAGCTACCAAGAGACCCAGTACTTC.

To note about this clonotype: A much larger clone lies a single base off, so this may be a read error. V and J are TRBV5-6 and TRBJ1-5; D not certain. Per germline, CDR1 SGHDT and CDR2 YYEEEE. This CDR3 is built from 14 residues. The V end lost 1 base, the J end lost 9 bases, and 14 bases lay between the germline ends. The CDR3 DNA sequence: TGTGCCAGCAGCTTGTCCCACCGCTCTGGGCCCCAGCATTTT. Its protein is CASSLSHRSGPQHF.

This clonotype was detected many times. This chain links TRBV10-3 with TRBJ1-1; D is unclear. The CDR3 spans 13 residues. Germline V CDR1 and CDR2: ENHRY, SYGVKD. Trimming cost V 2 bases and J 5 bases, with 9 bases left between them. CDR3 DNA: TGTGCCATCAGTGAGAATTGGAGTACTGAAGCTTTCTTT. Translating gives CAISENWSTEAFF.

This clonotype was counted ten times or more. The CDR3 coding sequence is TGTGCCAGCAGTTACCCCACGGGGGAGTATAATTCACCCCTCCACTTT. It specifies CASSYPTGEYNSPLHF. V and J are TRBV6-6 and TRBJ1-6, with a possible D match to TRBD1 (5 bases). The germline V and J ends were trimmed by 2 bases and 4 bases, with 12 bases remaining between them. Germline values: CDR1 MNHNY, CDR2 SVGAGI (reference sequence). This CDR3 comprises 16 residues.

This clonotype was detected many times. The chain couples TRBV5-1 to TRBJ1-2; D not certain. V was cut by 6 bases and J by 12 bases, with 15 bases left in between. The CDR3 sequence is 11 residues long. CDR1 and CDR2 (germline): SGHRS, YFSETQ. DNA of the CDR3: TGCGCCAGCAAGGATCTGTTAGGTAACACCTTC. It codes for CASKDLLGNTF.

This clonotype was found many times. The chain uses TRBV29-1 and TRBJ2-1, with D unclear. Deletions cut 0 bases from V and 0 bases from J, with 9 bases between. The CDR3 contains 15 residues. Germline CDR1 SQVTM, CDR2 ANQGSEA. DNA of the CDR3: TGCAGCGTTGAAGATGTTGAGAGCTCCTACAATGAGCAGTTCTTC. It codes for CSVEDVESSYNEQFF.

This clonotype was seen at least ten times. CDR3 DNA: TGTGCCAGCGGAACGTGGACTAGCGGGAGGTACGAGCAGTACTTC. Translation gives CASGTWTSGRYEQYF. V is TRBV27 and J is TRBJ2-7; 14 bases match TRBD2. Trimming removed 8 bases from V and 4 bases from J; junction bases left unmatched: 7. CDR1 MNHEY and CDR2 SMNVEV come from the germline V gene (reference sequence). CDR3 length: 15 amino acids.

This clonotype was counted only a few times. This may be a read error, as it is one base from a much larger clone. J is TRBJ2-7 and V is TRBV29-1, with D unresolved. Germline values: CDR1 SQVTM, CDR2 ANQGSEA. The CDR3 totals 11 residues. Trimming took 5 bases from V and 4 from J, leaving 9 bases between them. In DNA form, the CDR3 reads TGCAGCGTTACCGTGTGGTACGAGCAGTACTTC. This translates into CSVTVWYEQYF.

This clonotype showed up many times. The chain couples TRBV6-5 to TRBJ2-3; D gene unclear. The germline V gene encodes CDR1 MNHEY and CDR2 SVGAGI. Between the trimmed V and J ends, which lost 0 bases and 6 bases, there was a span of 10 bases. The CDR3 totals 14 residues. As DNA, the CDR3 is TGTGCCAGCAGTTACTCGCCTCTGGGGGATACGCAGTATTTT. Its translation: CASSYSPLGDTQYF.

As for this clonotype: It may be a read error: a sequence one base away is much more abundant. The CDR3 sequence: CASSSAPGTGQETQYF. CDR3 DNA sequence: TGTGCCAGCAGCTCCGCCCCCGGGACAGGGCAAGAGACCCAGTACTTC. This chain connects TRBV5-3 to TRBJ2-5; 9 nucleotides agree with TRBD1. TRBV5-3 falls under the ORF class, with uncertain function. CDR3 length equals 16 residues.

This clonotype was observed a single time. At one end the junction does not follow the germline gene, possibly because of a read error. The rearrangement uses TRBV4-1 and TRBJ2-7; the match to TRBD1 covers 10 bases. The CDR3 runs to 15 residues. CDR1 and CDR2 from the germline V gene are MGHRA and YSYEKL. This CDR3 reads CASSQKGQGRYEQHF. The CDR3 nucleotides are TGCGCCAGCAGCCAAAAGGGACAGGGGAGGTACGAGCAGCACTTC.